Described below is a single TCR beta chain sequence and its context. The antigen is not known. The libraries were made with immunoSEQ version 4 in survey mode. Produced via immunoSEQ multiplex PCR; TCRdb's table is partial and in-frame only. This sample has about 36,000 clones; over 65% occur once, and the top ten carry 5% to 7%. The source of the sample is a study of persistence of HIV-infected CD4 T cells. The stimulus was an HIV-1 Gag 15-mer peptide pool, 0.85 to 1 ug/peptide/mL. CD40L-negative CD69-negative CD45RO-high memory CD4+ T cells were sorted as populations depleted of antigen-responding cells. CD8+ T cells were removed from PBMCs prior to stimulation. The CDR3 extends over 14 amino acids. Looked up from germline, CDR1 is SNHLY and CDR2 is FYNNEI. V was shortened by 7 bases and J by 0 bases, with 12 bases between the two germline ends.

V usage is TRBV2 and J usage is TRBJ1-1, with D uncertain. This TCR was recovered from an adult with HIV. The donor label of this sample is uncertain. Sequencing used cultured CD4+ T cells from PBMCs, obtained from a patient who received antiretroviral therapy. CDR3 loop: CASMGGQVNTEAFF. The CDR3 coding sequence is TGTGCCAGCATGGGAGGGCAGGTGAACACTGAAGCTTTCTTT.